This TCR beta chain originates from a study of tumor-infiltrating lymphocytes in localized non-small cell lung cancer. General study points: Tumors had more T cell infiltration than uninvolved lung, per TCRbeta sequencing and CD3 counts.

Assay used: immunoSEQ multiplex PCR; TCRdb lists only in-frame clones, some missing. The sample lists approximately 6,700 clones, about 70% occurring once. With respect to this clone: The target antigen is unknown.

The germline CDR1 and CDR2 sequences are SNHLY and FYNNEI. The CDR3 totals 14 residues. The V and J ends lost 7 bases and 7 bases respectively, with 16 bases between them. This chain links TRBV2 with TRBJ2-2; D tentatively reads TRBD1 or TRBD2 (5 bases each). The receptor comes from a human donor with non-small cell lung cancer. Specimen: uninvolved lung tissue not adjacent to the tumor. CDR3 protein: CASTPPGLNGELFF. Written as DNA, the CDR3 is TGTGCCAGCACTCCGCCGGGGCTGAACGGGGAGCTGTTTTTT. Full variable domain (missing parts from reference TRBV2 and TRBJ2-2): EPEVTQTPSHQVTQMGQEVILRCVPISNHLYFYWYRQILGQKVEFLVSFYNNEISEKSEIFDDQFSVERPDGSNFTLKIRSTKLEDSAMYFCASTPPGLNGELFFGEGSRLTVL.